The rows below give T cell receptor beta chains drawn from one sample of a study of cytomegalovirus exposure and HLA in healthy donors. TCRdb's table, derived via immunoSEQ multiplex PCR, lists solely in-frame clones and lacks some. The data hold 150,000 to 200,000 clones, with about 80% observed a single time. Sample: PBMCs. These receptor sequences come from a woman aged 55-69 years in good health and CMV-seropositive. Each CDR3 is given without its conserved first and last residue. A D gene is named only where the DNA matches it firmly. Size is stated for part of the rows, as once, few or many counts, or as a class when the clone is expanded.

TRBJ2-3,TRBD1,few,TRBV7-3,ASSPISKRTGREADTQY
TRBJ2-3,.,once,TRBV7-2,ASSLARSPTDTQY
TRBJ2-7,.,once,TRBV7-2,ASSLGRASYEQY
TRBJ1-6,.,.,TRBV12-5,ASGLPALRAGDNSPLH
TRBJ2-1,.,.,TRBV4-2,ASSQETGNSYNEQF
TRBJ1-1,.,.,TRBV5-1,ASSLKGDTEAF
TRBJ1-4,.,.,TRBV28,ASSLGREEKLF
TRBJ2-1,TRBD2,.,TRBV10-3,ATAGTSANEQF
TRBJ2-1,TRBD1,.,TRBV29-1,SGTKTTGASYNEQF
TRBJ1-5,TRBD1,.,TRBV7-3,ASSRDRFSNQPQH
TRBJ1-5,TRBD1,once,TRBV25-1,ASSELGTEDYSNQPQH
TRBJ2-4,.,once,TRBV27,ASSPQGPLAKNIQY
TRBJ2-5,TRBD1,.,TRBV5-4,ASSLQGAKETQY
TRBJ2-3,.,.,TRBV9,ASSVMSEVGTDTQY
TRBJ1-5,.,.,TRBV21-1,ASSKTRDRGTLYQPQH
TRBJ1-6,TRBD1,once,TRBV5-1,ASSLARDRGYNSPLH
TRBJ2-2,.,few,TRBV7-8,ASSPQGGTGELF
TRBJ2-3,.,.,TRBV28,ASSLPSGSSLDTQY
TRBJ2-1,.,.,TRBV10-3,AIIRDSSPYNEQF
TRBJ1-4,.,once,TRBV30,AFSGLRNEKLF
TRBJ2-1,.,few,TRBV19,ASSTRGLSYNEQF
TRBJ1-4,.,.,TRBV5-6,ASSPQTGGLRNEKLF
TRBJ2-7,.,.,TRBV10-3,AISESTGTYEQY
TRBJ2-1,TRBD2,many,TRBV27,ASSLTSPGLAPGGDNEQF
TRBJ1-2,TRBD1,.,TRBV5-4,ASSSRQGGGYT
TRBJ1-1,.,.,TRBV28,ASSLTDIEAF
TRBJ1-2,TRBD1,.,TRBV5-4,ASSPGTAQGYT
TRBJ2-3,TRBD2,.,TRBV7-2,ASSLERGASDTQY
TRBJ2-7,TRBD2,.,TRBV5-1,ASSFSGSSYEQY
TRBJ2-2,TRBD1,.,TRBV7-9,ASSDPGGFAGELF
TRBJ2-3,TRBD2,.,TRBV7-2,ASSRGGGGRTTDTQY
TRBJ1-3,TRBD1,.,TRBV28,ASNRGLVGNTIY
TRBJ1-1,.,.,TRBV27,ASSSSQVNTEAF
TRBJ2-7,.,.,TRBV5-8,ASSLAVTGNY
TRBJ2-1,TRBD1,.,TRBV5-1,ASSSRQGVRNEQF
TRBJ1-5,TRBD1,once,TRBV28,ASSSSLGGGNQPQH
TRBJ2-3,TRBD2,.,TRBV7-9,ASSGGGRPKDTQY
TRBJ1-1,.,.,TRBV6-5,ASMLTGLATEAF
TRBJ1-1,TRBD1,.,TRBV28,ASSLLGTGATEAF
TRBJ2-2,.,.,TRBV9,ASSPGVGVLGGELF
TRBJ2-5,.,once,TRBV7-2,ASSLADSLGTQY
TRBJ1-5,.,.,TRBV5-1,ASSLGGGQPQH
TRBJ1-4,.,.,TRBV23-1,ASSQVWENGEKLF
TRBJ2-7,.,.,TRBV6-6,ASSGRPHEQY
TRBJ2-3,TRBD2,.,TRBV7-6,ASSSPYSGRADTQY
TRBJ2-5,TRBD1,.,TRBV5-1,ASSLGQGIGQEAQY
TRBJ2-2,.,.,TRBV7-2,ASSSYTGELF
TRBJ1-1,.,once,TRBV15,ATSKGFRAF
TRBJ1-3,.,.,TRBV28,ASSPAGASSGNTIY
TRBJ2-2,.,.,TRBV13,ASSFPRRELF
TRBJ2-7,TRBD1,.,TRBV29-1,SVEDSGTGVGEQY
TRBJ2-2,TRBD1,.,TRBV5-6,ASSPRQGSGTGELF
TRBJ2-7,.,.,TRBV28,ASSGGAGAEYEQY